The rows below give T cell receptor beta chains drawn from one sample of a study of T and B cells in COVID-19 patients. TCRdb reprocessed the multiplex PCR reads via MiXCR and lists one record per CDR3 protein. The sample consists of fewer than 20,000 distinct CDR3 sequences, 35% to 40% of them appearing once. The sample was blood. The receptors were sampled from a human donor with active COVID-19. CDR3s include the opening cysteine and the closing phenylalanine or tryptophan. Each record gives: clone size, J gene, D gene, V gene, CDR3 protein, CDR3 DNA. A D gene is named only where the DNA matches it firmly. Only some rows state a clone size, as once, few, many or a class for expanded clones.

size: NA
J: TRBJ2-7
D: NA
V: TRBV5-6
CDR3: CASSLLAYGQYF
DNA: TGTGCCAGCAGCTTGCTGGCCTACGGGCAGTACTTC

size: few
J: TRBJ2-5
D: NA
V: TRBV6-1
CDR3: CASSEPGETQYF
DNA: TGTGCCAGCAGTGAACCAGGGGAGACCCAGTACTTC

size: NA
J: TRBJ2-1
D: TRBD1
V: TRBV28
CDR3: CASTSSGQPSSYNEQFF
DNA: TGTGCCAGCACGAGCTCGGGACAGCCTAGCTCCTACAATGAGCAGTTCTTC

size: once
J: TRBJ1-1
D: TRBD1
V: TRBV12-5
CDR3: CASGGQQNTEAFF
DNA: TGTGCTAGTGGGGGACAGCAGAACACTGAAGCTTTCTTT

size: few
J: TRBJ1-4
D: NA
V: TRBV19
CDR3: CASSIPMYGPANEKLFF
DNA: TGTGCCAGTAGTATACCCATGTACGGGCCGGCTAATGAAAAACTGTTTTTT

size: NA
J: TRBJ2-1
D: TRBD2
V: TRBV6-2/TRBV6-3
CDR3: CASISGGAVHEQFF
DNA: TGTGCCAGCATAAGCGGGGGGGCCGTCCATGAGCAGTTCTTC

size: NA
J: TRBJ1-2
D: NA
V: TRBV15
CDR3: CATSSSPYGYTF
DNA: TGTGCCACCAGCAGCTCCCCCTATGGCTACACCTTC

size: once
J: TRBJ1-4
D: NA
V: TRBV12-3/TRBV12-4
CDR3: CASRHGPATNEKLFF
DNA: TGTGCCAGCAGACACGGCCCCGCAACTAATGAAAAACTGTTTTTT

size: NA
J: TRBJ1-2
D: NA
V: TRBV27
CDR3: CASSISAGAMGGYTF
DNA: TGTGCCAGCAGCATTTCGGCAGGGGCGATGGGTGGCTACACCTTC

size: NA
J: TRBJ1-3
D: NA
V: TRBV6-5
CDR3: CASATAGSGNTIYF
DNA: TGTGCCAGCGCTACAGCAGGGTCTGGAAACACCATATATTTT

size: NA
J: TRBJ2-7
D: NA
V: TRBV18
CDR3: CASSPDNGYEQYF
DNA: TGTGCCAGCTCACCCGACAATGGCTACGAGCAGTACTTC

size: few
J: TRBJ2-7
D: NA
V: TRBV12-3/TRBV12-4
CDR3: CASSLGQPYEQYF
DNA: TGTGCCAGCAGTTTAGGGCAGCCCTACGAGCAGTACTTC

size: medium-sized
J: TRBJ2-3
D: NA
V: TRBV19
CDR3: CASRKWAGDTDTQYF
DNA: TGTGCCAGTAGGAAGTGGGCAGGGGACACAGATACGCAGTATTTT

size: NA
J: TRBJ2-5
D: NA
V: TRBV5-4
CDR3: CASSPSGRQETQYF
DNA: TGTGCCAGCAGCCCTTCAGGGAGGCAAGAGACCCAGTACTTC

size: medium-sized
J: TRBJ2-7
D: NA
V: TRBV13
CDR3: CASRLWGPSYEQYF
DNA: TGTGCCTCGCGACTCTGGGGGCCCTCCTACGAGCAGTACTTC

size: few
J: TRBJ1-1
D: NA
V: TRBV7-9
CDR3: CASSLKLPF
DNA: TGTGCCAGCAGCTTAAAGCTCCCCTTT

size: many
J: TRBJ2-1
D: NA
V: TRBV13
CDR3: CASSPRYNEQFF
DNA: TGTGCCAGCAGCCCCCGATACAATGAGCAGTTCTTC

size: medium-sized
J: TRBJ2-1
D: NA
V: TRBV19
CDR3: CASSIDSSYNEQFF
DNA: TGTGCCAGTAGTATAGACAGCTCCTACAATGAGCAGTTCTTC

size: few
J: TRBJ1-1
D: NA
V: TRBV6-6
CDR3: CASSYSKVVVNTEAFF
DNA: TGTGCCAGCAGTTACTCGAAGGTCGTGGTGAACACTGAAGCTTTCTTT

size: NA
J: TRBJ2-4
D: TRBD1
V: TRBV18
CDR3: CASSPGQGVSKNIQYF
DNA: TGTGCCAGCTCACCGGGCCAGGGGGTCTCCAAAAACATTCAGTACTTC

size: medium-sized
J: TRBJ2-7
D: NA
V: TRBV27
CDR3: CASRGGGYEQYF
DNA: TGTGCCAGCAGGGGGGGAGGATACGAGCAGTACTTC

size: NA
J: TRBJ1-4
D: NA
V: TRBV13
CDR3: CASSLVGQANEKLFF
DNA: TGTGCCAGCAGCTTAGTCGGGCAGGCGAACGAAAAACTGTTTTTT

size: NA
J: TRBJ2-1
D: TRBD2
V: TRBV6-1
CDR3: CASASGRGVGEQFF
DNA: TGTGCCAGCGCCTCGGGGCGGGGGGTAGGAGAGCAGTTCTTC

size: NA
J: TRBJ2-5
D: NA
V: TRBV6-5
CDR3: CASSYGGVTQETQYF
DNA: TGTGCCAGCAGTTACGGCGGGGTCACGCAAGAGACCCAGTACTTC

size: NA
J: TRBJ2-7
D: NA
V: TRBV4-2
CDR3: CASSQSQGRANEQYF
DNA: TGTGCCAGCAGCCAAAGCCAGGGGAGGGCTAACGAGCAGTACTTC

size: NA
J: TRBJ2-2
D: NA
V: TRBV7-2
CDR3: CASSLGGPPGELFF
DNA: TGTGCCAGCAGCTTAGGGGGGCCCCCCGGGGAGCTGTTTTTT

size: few
J: TRBJ2-7
D: TRBD2
V: TRBV18
CDR3: CASSPGGGEQYF
DNA: TGTGCCAGCTCACCAGGGGGAGGGGAGCAGTACTTC

size: few
J: TRBJ2-2
D: NA
V: TRBV6-4
CDR3: CASGAGPNTGELFF
DNA: TGTGCCTCGGGGGCCGGTCCGAACACCGGGGAGCTGTTTTTT

size: NA
J: TRBJ2-7
D: TRBD2
V: TRBV5-1
CDR3: CASSLVPSGPSYEQYF
DNA: TGCGCCAGCAGCTTGGTGCCTAGCGGGCCCTCCTACGAGCAGTACTTC

size: few
J: TRBJ2-3
D: TRBD2
V: TRBV6-4
CDR3: CASSVTSGKPDTQYF
DNA: TGTGCCAGCAGTGTGACTAGCGGTAAACCAGATACGCAGTATTTT

size: NA
J: TRBJ2-6
D: TRBD1
V: TRBV19
CDR3: CATRDSTYVLNF
DNA: TGTGCCACCCGGGACAGTACCTACGTGCTGAATTTC

size: medium-sized
J: TRBJ1-5
D: NA
V: TRBV19
CDR3: CASSQVGRNQPQHF
DNA: TGTGCCAGTAGCCAGGTGGGGCGCAATCAGCCCCAGCATTTT

size: once
J: TRBJ2-6
D: NA
V: TRBV12-3/TRBV12-4
CDR3: CASTPTGRAGANVLTF
DNA: TGTGCCAGCACCCCGACAGGGAGGGCCGGGGCCAACGTCCTGACTTTC

size: few
J: TRBJ2-2
D: TRBD2
V: TRBV6-1
CDR3: CASIYRGGTGELFF
DNA: TGTGCCAGCATATATCGGGGGGGCACCGGGGAGCTGTTTTTT

size: few
J: TRBJ1-1
D: NA
V: TRBV19
CDR3: CASSKGVGNTEAFF
DNA: TGTGCCAGTAGTAAGGGAGTGGGGAACACTGAAGCTTTCTTT

size: few
J: TRBJ2-6
D: TRBD1
V: TRBV6-5
CDR3: CASSRGQGRSGANVLTF
DNA: TGTGCCAGCAGTCGGGGACAGGGGAGGTCTGGGGCCAACGTCCTGACTTTC

size: NA
J: TRBJ1-6
D: NA
V: TRBV18
CDR3: CASSPLGHYNSPLHF
DNA: TGTGCCAGCTCACCACTCGGACACTATAATTCACCCCTCCACTTT

size: NA
J: TRBJ2-3
D: TRBD2
V: TRBV18
CDR3: CASSPPSGGAKSNTQYF
DNA: TGTGCCAGCTCACCACCTAGCGGGGGGGCCAAGTCAAATACGCAGTATTTT

size: many
J: TRBJ2-3
D: NA
V: TRBV13
CDR3: CASSSRDSAFDTQYF
DNA: TGTGCCAGCAGCTCCCGGGACTCCGCGTTTGATACGCAGTATTTT

size: many
J: TRBJ2-3
D: TRBD2
V: TRBV27
CDR3: CASSSLWDYLGTDTQYF
DNA: TGTGCCAGCAGTTCCCTTTGGGACTACCTTGGCACAGATACGCAGTATTTT

size: NA
J: TRBJ1-3
D: NA
V: TRBV10-3
CDR3: CAISESPGQGNTIYF
DNA: TGTGCCATCAGTGAGTCGCCAGGGCAAGGAAACACCATATATTTT